This T cell receptor (beta chain) was documented in a study of blood T cell repertoires in COVID-19. Turning to the study itself: Whether acute or convalescent, the COVID-19 samples came from the United States, Italy and Spain. T cells, B-cell-depleted T cells, or PBMCs supplied cDNA or gDNA.

The repertoire was sequenced with immunoSEQ multiplex PCR; TCRdb's copy has only in-frame clones and lacks some. Among 170,000 or so clones, approximately 86% were seen once, and the ten largest hold about 2.5%. This clone was observed a handful of times. The V end lost 3 bases, the J end lost 7 bases, and 10 bases lay between the germline ends. The germline V gene encodes CDR1 MNHEY and CDR2 SMNVEV (reference sequence). The CDR3 extends over 14 amino acids. This chain links TRBV27 with TRBJ1-6; D not resolved. This sequence was found in a man aged 35-49 years with active or convalescent COVID-19. The sequenced sample consisted of peripheral blood. CDR3 protein: CASSFSSYNSPLHF. The CDR3 nucleotides read TGTGCCAGCAGTTTCTCCAGTTACAATTCACCCCTCCACTTT.